The present entry profiles one T cell receptor beta chain with its context. The data were obtained in a study of blood T cell repertoires in COVID-19. Study-level information: There were acute and convalescent COVID-19 samples, and they came from the United States, Italy and Spain. Sources were T cells, B-cell-depleted T cells, or PBMCs; the material itself was cDNA or gDNA.

J lost 13 bases, V lost 0 bases, and 8 bases had no gene match. From germline, CDR1 is MNHEY and CDR2 SVGAGI. The CDR3 runs to 15 residues. Original methodology: The authors estimated nucleated cell counts from reference gene primer amplification. This table comes from immunoSEQ multiplex PCR, and its TCRdb copy is limited to in-frame clones, with some not included. V and J calls plus clone size are reproduced from that table; the DNA served to infer D and trimming. The profile covers 39,000 or so clones, with about 81% appearing a single time and 30% to 40% taken by the ten largest. The chain couples TRBV6-5 to TRBJ2-1; 11 nucleotides line up with TRBD2. Sequencing was performed on peripheral blood. This TCR was recovered from a man aged 40-50 years with active or convalescent COVID-19. CDR3 sequence reads: CASSYSPTSGAPQFF. Here the CDR3 DNA reads TGTGCCAGCAGTTACTCCCCGACTAGCGGGGCCCCTCAGTTCTTC.